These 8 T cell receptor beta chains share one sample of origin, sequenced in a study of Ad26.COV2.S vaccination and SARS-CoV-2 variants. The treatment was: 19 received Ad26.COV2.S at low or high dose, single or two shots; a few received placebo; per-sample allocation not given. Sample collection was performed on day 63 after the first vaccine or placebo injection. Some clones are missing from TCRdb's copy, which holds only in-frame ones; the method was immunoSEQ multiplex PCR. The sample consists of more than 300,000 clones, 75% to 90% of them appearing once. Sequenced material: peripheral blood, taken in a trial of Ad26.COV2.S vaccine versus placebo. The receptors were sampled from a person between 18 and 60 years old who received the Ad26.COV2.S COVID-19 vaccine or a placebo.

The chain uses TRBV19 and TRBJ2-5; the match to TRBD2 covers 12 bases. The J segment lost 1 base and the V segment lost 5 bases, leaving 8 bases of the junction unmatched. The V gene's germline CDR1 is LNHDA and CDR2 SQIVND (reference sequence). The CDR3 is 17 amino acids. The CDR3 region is CASSPTPSGRAQETQYF. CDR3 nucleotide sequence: TGTGCCAGTAGTCCCACGCCTAGCGGGAGGGCCCAAGAGACCCAGTACTTC.

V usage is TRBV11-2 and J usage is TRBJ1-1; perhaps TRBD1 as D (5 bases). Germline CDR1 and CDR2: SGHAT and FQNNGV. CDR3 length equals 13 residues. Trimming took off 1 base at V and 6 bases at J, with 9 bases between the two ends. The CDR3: CASSLVGGAEAFF. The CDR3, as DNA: TGTGCCAGCAGCTTAGTGGGGGGGGCTGAAGCTTTCTTT.

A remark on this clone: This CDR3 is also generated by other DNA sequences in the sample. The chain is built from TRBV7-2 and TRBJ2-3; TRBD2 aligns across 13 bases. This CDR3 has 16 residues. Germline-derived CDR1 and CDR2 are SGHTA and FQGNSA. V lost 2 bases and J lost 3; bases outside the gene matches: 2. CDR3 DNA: TGTGCCAGCAGCTTAAGACTAGCGGGGGGAACAGATACGCAGTATTTT. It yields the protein CASSLRLAGGTDTQYF.

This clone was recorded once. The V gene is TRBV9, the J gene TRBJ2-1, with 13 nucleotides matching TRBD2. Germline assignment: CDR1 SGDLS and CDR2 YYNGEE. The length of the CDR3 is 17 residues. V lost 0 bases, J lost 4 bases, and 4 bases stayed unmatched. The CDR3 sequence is CASSVGLAGGLYNEQFF. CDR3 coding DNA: TGTGCCAGCAGCGTAGGACTAGCGGGAGGATTGTACAATGAGCAGTTCTTC.

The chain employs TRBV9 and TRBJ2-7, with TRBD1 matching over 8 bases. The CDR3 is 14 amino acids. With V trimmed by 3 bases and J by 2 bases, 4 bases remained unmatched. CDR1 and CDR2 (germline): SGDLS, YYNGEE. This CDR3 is CASSEQGGPYEQYF. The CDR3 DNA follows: TGTGCCAGCAGCGAACAGGGGGGTCCCTACGAGCAGTACTTC.

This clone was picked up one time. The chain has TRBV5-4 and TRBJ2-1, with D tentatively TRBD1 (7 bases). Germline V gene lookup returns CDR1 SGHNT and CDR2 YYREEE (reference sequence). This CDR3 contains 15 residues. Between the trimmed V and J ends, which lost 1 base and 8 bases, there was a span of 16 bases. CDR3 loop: CASSLKRQGGDEQFF. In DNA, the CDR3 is TGTGCCAGCAGCTTGAAACGACAGGGAGGTGATGAGCAGTTCTTC.

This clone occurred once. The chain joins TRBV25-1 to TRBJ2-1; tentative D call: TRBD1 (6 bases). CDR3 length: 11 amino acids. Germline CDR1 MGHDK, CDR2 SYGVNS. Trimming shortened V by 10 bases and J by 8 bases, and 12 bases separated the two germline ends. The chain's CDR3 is CATNRADEQFF. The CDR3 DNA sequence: TGTGCCACCAACAGGGCTGATGAGCAGTTCTTC.

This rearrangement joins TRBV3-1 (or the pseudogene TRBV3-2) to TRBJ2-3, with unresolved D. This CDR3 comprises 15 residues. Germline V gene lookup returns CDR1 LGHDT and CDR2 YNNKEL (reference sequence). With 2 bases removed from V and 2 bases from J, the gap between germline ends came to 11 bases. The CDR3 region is CASSQTRTTTDTQYF. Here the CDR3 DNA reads TGTGCCAGCAGCCAAACTCGGACCACCACAGATACGCAGTATTTT.